A selection of T cell receptor beta chains follows, all from one sample in a study of CD8+ T cells in alopecia areata. Assay used: immunoSEQ multiplex PCR; TCRdb lists only in-frame clones, some missing. This sample has about 140,000 clones, with around 50% found just once. The sample consisted of CD8+ T cells sorted from blood, taken at week 4, from a patient treated with tofacitinib. The source of these receptors is a human donor with alopecia areata. Each CDR3 is given with its conserved first and last residue. The order of the fields is J gene, V gene, D gene, clone size, CDR3 DNA, CDR3 protein. D genes are given only for firm matches. Size values are once, few and many counts, or a class for expanded clones, and some rows have none.

TRBJ2-7	TRBV9	NA	NA	TGTGCCAGCAGCGCCGCGGTACACTACGAGCAGTACTTC	CASSAAVHYEQYF
TRBJ2-4	TRBV7-9	NA	once	TGTGCCAGCAGCTTGGGCAACATTCAGTACTTC	CASSLGNIQYF
TRBJ1-6	TRBV13	TRBD1	NA	TGTGCCAGCAGCCCACAGGGGGCGCAGGGAAATTCACCCCTCCACTTT	CASSPQGAQGNSPLHF
TRBJ1-1	TRBV2	NA	NA	TGTGCCAGCAGTGTGAACGCTGAAGCTTTCTTT	CASSVNAEAFF
TRBJ1-2	TRBV29-1	TRBD1	NA	TGCAGCGTTGAACTGCAGGGGGCTAACTATGGCTACACCTTC	CSVELQGANYGYTF
TRBJ2-1	TRBV29-1	TRBD1	NA	TGCAGCGTTGAAGGGGATCCACAGGGGAAAAATGAGCAGTTCTTC	CSVEGDPQGKNEQFF
TRBJ1-1	TRBV7-9	TRBD1	few	TGTGCCAGCAGCTACCGACAGGGGAACACTGAAGCTTTCTTT	CASSYRQGNTEAFF
TRBJ2-3	TRBV11-1	NA	NA	TGTGCCAGCAGCTTTGGTGTCACAGATACGCAGTATTTT	CASSFGVTDTQYF
TRBJ1-1	TRBV30	NA	NA	TGTGCCTGGACCCCGGGCGGAGACACTGAAGCTTTCTTT	CAWTPGGDTEAFF
TRBJ1-5	TRBV10-3	NA	NA	TGTGCCATCAGTGAGTCGGGCCAGCCCCAGCATTTT	CAISESGQPQHF
TRBJ2-1	TRBV7-9	NA	NA	TGTGCCAGCAGCTTAAGTGGCGCTGAGCAGTTCTTC	CASSLSGAEQFF
TRBJ2-3	TRBV7-3	NA	NA	TGTGCCAGCAGCCCGACGTACCCGGGGGGCCCCCCTTCTTTT	CASSPTYPGGPPSF
TRBJ2-7	TRBV7-6	NA	NA	TGTGCCAGCAGCCCAAGGGGGGGAGCCGAGCAGTACTTC	CASSPRGGAEQYF
TRBJ2-7	TRBV9	TRBD1	NA	TGTGCCAGCAGCGCAGGACAGGGGACCCTCTACGAGCAGTACTTC	CASSAGQGTLYEQYF
TRBJ1-1	TRBV30	NA	few	TGTGCCTGGAGCCCGCAAGTCGGCACTGAAGCTTTCTTT	CAWSPQVGTEAFF
TRBJ1-1	TRBV25-1	NA	NA	TGTGCCAGCAAAGTCTCAGGGAACACTGAAGCTTTCTTT	CASKVSGNTEAFF
TRBJ2-3	TRBV13	NA	few	TGTGCCAGCAGCTTAGCCCCGGATACGCAGTATTTT	CASSLAPDTQYF
TRBJ2-7	TRBV27	NA	NA	TGTGCCAGCACCCTTTTTGCAGCCATGGCCTCCTACGAGCAGTACTTC	CASTLFAAMASYEQYF
TRBJ2-7	TRBV30	NA	NA	TGTGCCTGGAGTGTAAGCAGGACCCCCTACGAGCAGTACTTC	CAWSVSRTPYEQYF
TRBJ1-5	TRBV6-6	NA	few	TGTGCCAGCAGTAACCTCAGGACCCAGCATTTT	CASSNLRTQHF
TRBJ1-1	TRBV15	NA	NA	TGTGCCACCAGCAGAGAGAGGGAGAAGGACACTGAAGCTTTCTTT	CATSREREKDTEAFF
TRBJ2-1	TRBV27	NA	NA	TGTGCCAGCAGTTCAACAGGGATCTCCTACAATGAGCAGTTCTTC	CASSSTGISYNEQFF
TRBJ2-7	TRBV9	NA	NA	TGTGCCAGCAGCGTAGGTCTGATCAGCTCCTACGAGCAGTACTTC	CASSVGLISSYEQYF
TRBJ2-5	TRBV9	NA	NA	TGTGCCAGCAGCGCTCAACAGGGCCAAGAGACCCAGTACTTC	CASSAQQGQETQYF
TRBJ1-6	TRBV30	NA	NA	TGTGCCTGGAGTGTACGGGTCGTCGATTCACCCCTCCACTTT	CAWSVRVVDSPLHF
TRBJ1-2	TRBV13	TRBD1	NA	TGTGCCAGCAGCTTAGGAATGGACAGGGGGCATGGCTACACCTTC	CASSLGMDRGHGYTF
TRBJ2-7	TRBV18	NA	NA	TGTGCCAGCTCACCAGAAACGGTGAGGAGCTCCTACGAGCAGTACTTC	CASSPETVRSSYEQYF
TRBJ1-1	TRBV2	NA	NA	TGTGCCAGCAGTGAGCAGGGGCTGAACACTGAAGCTTTCTTT	CASSEQGLNTEAFF
TRBJ2-1	TRBV19	NA	NA	TGTGCCAGTAGTATAGACCCGAGGGAAGAGGCCTACAATGAGCAGTTCTTC	CASSIDPREEAYNEQFF
TRBJ2-3	TRBV9	NA	NA	TGTGCCAGCAGCGTAGACCAATCCGGGGTTACAGATACGCAGTATTTT	CASSVDQSGVTDTQYF
TRBJ2-1	TRBV15	NA	NA	TGTGCCACCAGCACTAGCGAGTCCTACAATGAGCAGTTCTTC	CATSTSESYNEQFF
TRBJ2-1	TRBV11-2	NA	few	TGTGCCAGCAGCTTATCATCCGGGCAGTTCTTC	CASSLSSGQFF
TRBJ2-3	TRBV4-2	TRBD2	NA	TGTGCCAGCAGCCAAGTCGCGGGGGGTTCCCTTAATACGCAGTATTTT	CASSQVAGGSLNTQYF
TRBJ2-7	TRBV7-9	NA	NA	TGTGCCAGCAGCTTAGACGGTTTGTACGAGCAGTACTTC	CASSLDGLYEQYF
TRBJ1-2	TRBV29-1	TRBD1	NA	TGCAGCGGGGGGACGGGACAGGGGATTGATGGCTACACCTTC	CSGGTGQGIDGYTF
TRBJ1-6	TRBV7-4	NA	NA	TGTGCCAGCGCTAGGGGGGAGGCACCCCTCCACTTT	CASARGEAPLHF
TRBJ2-3	TRBV6-4	TRBD2	medium-sized	TGTGCCAGCAGTGAACGGGGGGAGGCAGATACGCAGTATTTT	CASSERGEADTQYF
TRBJ2-3	TRBV11-2	NA	NA	TGTGCCAGCAGGGGCCCAGCCACAGATACGCAGTATTTT	CASRGPATDTQYF
TRBJ1-6	TRBV7-6	NA	NA	TGTGCCAGCAGCTTAAACCCGGGACTCCGGTCACCCCTCCACTTT	CASSLNPGLRSPLHF
TRBJ2-2	TRBV7-3	NA	NA	TGTGCCAGCAGCCCAGATTCCGGGGAGCTGTTTTTT	CASSPDSGELFF
TRBJ2-1	TRBV29-1	NA	NA	TGCAGCGTACAGGGCGATGAGCAGTTCTTC	CSVQGDEQFF
TRBJ2-2	TRBV13	NA	few	TGTGCCAGCAGCTTAGTGAAGGTCCTACCGGAGCTGTTTTTT	CASSLVKVLPELFF
TRBJ2-6	TRBV30	NA	few	TGTGCCTCTACCCAAACAGGGTCTGGGGCCAACGTCCTGACTTTC	CASTQTGSGANVLTF
TRBJ2-1	TRBV19	TRBD2	NA	TGTGCCAGTAGTTTCGGGACTACCGAGCAGTTCTTC	CASSFGTTEQFF
TRBJ1-2	TRBV30	TRBD1	NA	TGTGCCTGTACAGGGGGTTATGGCTACACCTTC	CACTGGYGYTF
TRBJ1-2	TRBV5-6	NA	NA	TGTGCCAGCAGCTTGGGGGAGGCCTATGGCTACACCTTC	CASSLGEAYGYTF
TRBJ1-2	TRBV29-1	NA	few	TGCAGCGTTGAAGGGAATGGCTACACCTTC	CSVEGNGYTF
TRBJ1-1	TRBV5-5	NA	many	TGTGCCAGCAGCCCCCCCGCGGGATCTGAAGCTTTCTTT	CASSPPAGSEAFF
TRBJ1-6	TRBV7-2	TRBD1	NA	TGTGCCAGCAGCTCCCAGGGGGGGCGGAATTCACCCCTCCACTTT	CASSSQGGRNSPLHF
TRBJ2-5	TRBV30	NA	NA	TGTGCCTGGACCCCGACTAGTAGGGAGACCCAGTACTTC	CAWTPTSRETQYF
TRBJ1-2	TRBV9	TRBD1	NA	TGTGCCAGCAGCGCCGGGACAGGGCGGTTGGGCTACACCTTC	CASSAGTGRLGYTF
TRBJ2-2	TRBV2	NA	few	TGTGCCAGCAGATACACGACAGGCCCTGGGAACACCGGGGAGCTGTTTTTT	CASRYTTGPGNTGELFF
TRBJ2-7	TRBV7-9	NA	few	TGTGCCAGCAGCTTACCCTCAAGCTACGAGCAGTACTTC	CASSLPSSYEQYF
TRBJ2-7	TRBV7-3	NA	few	TGTGCCAGCAGCCAGACTAGTTCACCGGCCGAGCAGTACTTC	CASSQTSSPAEQYF
TRBJ2-1	TRBV7-9	NA	few	TGTGCCAGCAGCTCTGACAGGAACTACAATGAGCAGTTCTTC	CASSSDRNYNEQFF
TRBJ2-5	TRBV5-1	NA	NA	TGCGCCAGCAGCTCCGAGGGGGGGTACCAAGAGACCCAGTACTTC	CASSSEGGYQETQYF
TRBJ2-7	TRBV27	NA	few	TGTGCCAGCAGTCCGAGGGGGGCGGGGGACTACGAGCAGTACTTC	CASSPRGAGDYEQYF
TRBJ2-1	TRBV5-6	TRBD1	NA	TGTGCCAGCAGCTTTGAAGGGACAGGGGTCGATGAGCAGTTCTTC	CASSFEGTGVDEQFF
TRBJ1-3	TRBV29-1	TRBD1	NA	TGCAGCGTTGTCCCCGGGGACAGCTCTGGAAACACCATATATTTT	CSVVPGDSSGNTIYF
TRBJ2-7	TRBV7-2	TRBD1	NA	TGTGCCACTTCCAGGGGGCCCTACGAGCAGTACTTC	CATSRGPYEQYF